This record concerns one T cell receptor beta chain sequence. Residents of over 20 US areas, aged roughly 18 to 90 years, made up the participants. This table comes from immunoSEQ multiplex PCR, and its TCRdb copy is limited to in-frame clones, with some not included. The sample includes a few hundred thousand clones, about 90% of them seen just once. Trimming took off 0 bases at V and 2 bases at J, with 18 bases between the two ends. Germline V gene sequence: CDR1 LGHDT, CDR2 YNNKEL (reference sequence). This CDR3 has 18 residues. This record belongs to a study of blood T cell repertoires in COVID-19. Study summary: Samples taken during acute and convalescent COVID-19 were collected in the United States, Italy and Spain. PBMCs, B-cell-depleted T cells, or T cells provided the cDNA or gDNA that made up the material.

The clonotype was recovered from a woman under 40 who had recovered from COVID-19. J is TRBJ2-3 and V is TRBV3-1 (or the pseudogene TRBV3-2); D possibly corresponds to TRBD1 (6 bases). Material: PBMCs or T cells enriched from blood (not recorded which). The CDR3 DNA sequence: TGTGCCAGCAGCCAAGAAGATCCAGCAGGGGAACCCACAGATACGCAGTATTTT. Its translation: CASSQEDPAGEPTDTQYF.